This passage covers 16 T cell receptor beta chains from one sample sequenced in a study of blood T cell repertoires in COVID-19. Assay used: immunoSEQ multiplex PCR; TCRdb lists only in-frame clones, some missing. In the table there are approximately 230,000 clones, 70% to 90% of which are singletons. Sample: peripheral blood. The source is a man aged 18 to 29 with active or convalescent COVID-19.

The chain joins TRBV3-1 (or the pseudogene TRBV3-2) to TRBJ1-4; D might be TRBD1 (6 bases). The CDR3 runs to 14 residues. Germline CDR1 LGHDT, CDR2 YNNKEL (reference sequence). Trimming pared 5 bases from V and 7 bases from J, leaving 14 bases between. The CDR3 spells CASSVTGLGEKLFF. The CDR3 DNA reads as TGTGCCAGCAGCGTTACAGGGCTCGGTGAAAAACTGTTTTTT.

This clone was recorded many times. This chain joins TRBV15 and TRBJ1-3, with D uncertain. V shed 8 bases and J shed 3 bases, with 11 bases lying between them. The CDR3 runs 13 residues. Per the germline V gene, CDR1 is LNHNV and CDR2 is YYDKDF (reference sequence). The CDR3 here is CATLLSGGNTIYF. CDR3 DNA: TGTGCCACCCTCCTCAGTGGTGGAAACACCATATATTTT.

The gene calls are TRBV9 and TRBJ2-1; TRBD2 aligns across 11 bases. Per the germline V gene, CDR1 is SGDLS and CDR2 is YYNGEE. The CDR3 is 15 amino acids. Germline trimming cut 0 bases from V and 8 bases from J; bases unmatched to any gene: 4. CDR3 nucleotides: TGTGCCAGCAGCGTAGGTAGCGGGAGGGTGGATGAGCAGTTCTTC. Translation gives CASSVGSGRVDEQFF.

This CDR3 is CASSQGTGKNSPLHF. In nucleotides, the CDR3 is TGTGCCAGCAGCCAGGGGACAGGGAAGAATTCACCCCTCCACTTT. V gene TRBV14 combines with J gene TRBJ1-6; 9 bases agree with TRBD1. Unmatched junction bases numbered 4, after V lost 3 bases and J lost 7 bases. This CDR3 has 15 residues. Germline V lookup: CDR1 SGHDN, CDR2 FVKESK. The variable domain in full, with the rest retrieved from reference TRBV14 and TRBJ1-6, is EAGVTQFPSHSVIEKGQTVTLRCDPISGHDNLYWYRRVMGKEIKFLLHFVKESKQDESGMPNNRFLAERTGGTYSTLKVQPAELEDSGVYFCASSQGTGKNSPLHFGNGTRLTVT.

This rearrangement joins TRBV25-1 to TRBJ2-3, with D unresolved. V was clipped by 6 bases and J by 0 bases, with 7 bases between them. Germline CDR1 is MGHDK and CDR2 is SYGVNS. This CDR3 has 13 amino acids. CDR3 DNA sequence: TGTGCCAGCAGCCAACAGAGCACAGATACGCAGTATTTT. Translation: CASSQQSTDTQYF.

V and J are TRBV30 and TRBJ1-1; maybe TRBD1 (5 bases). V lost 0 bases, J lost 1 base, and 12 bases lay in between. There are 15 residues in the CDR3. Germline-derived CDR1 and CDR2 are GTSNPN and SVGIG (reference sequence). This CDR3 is CAWSVMTAQNTEAFF. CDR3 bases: TGTGCCTGGAGTGTAATGACAGCGCAGAACACTGAAGCTTTCTTT.

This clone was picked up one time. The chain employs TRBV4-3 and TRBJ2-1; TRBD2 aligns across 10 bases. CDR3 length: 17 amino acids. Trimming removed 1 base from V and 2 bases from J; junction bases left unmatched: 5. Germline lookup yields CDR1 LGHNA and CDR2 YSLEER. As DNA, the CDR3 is TGCGCCAGCAGCCAAGCTCGAACTAGCGGGACCTACAATGAGCAGTTCTTC. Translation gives CASSQARTSGTYNEQFF.

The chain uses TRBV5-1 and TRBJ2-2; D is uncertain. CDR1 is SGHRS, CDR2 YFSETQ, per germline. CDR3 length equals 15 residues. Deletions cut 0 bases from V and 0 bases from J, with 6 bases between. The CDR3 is CASSLVQTNTGELFF. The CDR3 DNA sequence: TGCGCCAGCAGCTTGGTTCAGACGAACACCGGGGAGCTGTTTTTT. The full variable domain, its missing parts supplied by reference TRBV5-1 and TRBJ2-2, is KAGVTQTPRYLIKTRGQQVTLSCSPISGHRSVSWYQQTPGQGLQFLFEYFSETQRNKGNFPGRFSGRQFSNSRSEMNVSTLELGDSALYLCASSLVQTNTGELFFGEGSRLTVL.

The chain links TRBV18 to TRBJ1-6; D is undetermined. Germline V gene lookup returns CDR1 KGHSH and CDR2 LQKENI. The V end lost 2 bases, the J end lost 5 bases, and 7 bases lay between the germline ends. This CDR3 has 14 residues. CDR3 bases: TGTGCCAGCTCACCAGGACTTAATAATTCACCCCTCCACTTT. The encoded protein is CASSPGLNNSPLHF.

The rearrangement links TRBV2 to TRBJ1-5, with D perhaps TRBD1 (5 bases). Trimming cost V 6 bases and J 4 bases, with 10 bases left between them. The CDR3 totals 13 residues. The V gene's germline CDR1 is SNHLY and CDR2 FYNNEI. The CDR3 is CASRDQGNQPQHF. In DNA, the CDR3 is TGTGCCAGCAGGGACCAGGGAAATCAGCCCCAGCATTTT.

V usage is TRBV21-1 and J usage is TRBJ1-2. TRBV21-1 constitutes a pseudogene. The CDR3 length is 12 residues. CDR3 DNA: TGTGCCAGCAGCAAAGCGCGCCGGGGCTACACCTTC. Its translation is CASSKARRGYTF.

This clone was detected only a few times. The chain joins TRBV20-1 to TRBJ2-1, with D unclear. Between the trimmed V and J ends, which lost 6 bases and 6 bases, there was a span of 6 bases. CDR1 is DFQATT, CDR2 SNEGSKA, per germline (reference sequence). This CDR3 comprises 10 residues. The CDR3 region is CSALPNEQFF. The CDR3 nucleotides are TGCAGTGCCCTACCCAATGAGCAGTTCTTC.

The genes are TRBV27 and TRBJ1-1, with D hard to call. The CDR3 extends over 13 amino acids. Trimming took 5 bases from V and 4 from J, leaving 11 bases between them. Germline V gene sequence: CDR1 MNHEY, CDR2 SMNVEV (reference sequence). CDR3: CASSPGVVTEAFF. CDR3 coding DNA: TGTGCCAGCAGTCCCGGTGTTGTCACTGAAGCTTTCTTT.

CDR3 coding DNA: TGCAGTGCTAGTGCCGGGACTAGCGTTCTTCTCTACAATGAGCAGTTCTTC. Protein: CSASAGTSVLLYNEQFF. This chain links TRBV20-1 with TRBJ2-1, with 10 bases aligning to TRBD2. CDR3 length equals 17 residues. V was pared by 3 bases and J by 3 bases, with 11 bases of the junction left unmatched. Germline CDR1 and CDR2: DFQATT and SNEGSKA (reference sequence).

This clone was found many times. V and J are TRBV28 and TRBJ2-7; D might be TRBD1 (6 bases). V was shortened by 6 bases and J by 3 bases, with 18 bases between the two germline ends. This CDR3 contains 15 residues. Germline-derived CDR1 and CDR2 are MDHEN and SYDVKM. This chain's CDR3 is CASRPTGKFNYEQYF. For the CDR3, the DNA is TGTGCCAGCAGACCAACAGGGAAATTCAACTACGAGCAGTACTTC.

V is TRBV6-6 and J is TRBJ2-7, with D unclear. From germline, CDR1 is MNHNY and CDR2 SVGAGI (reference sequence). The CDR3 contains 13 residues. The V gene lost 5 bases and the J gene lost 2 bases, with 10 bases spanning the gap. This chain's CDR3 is CASSPPRAYEQYF. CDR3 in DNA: TGTGCCAGCAGTCCCCCCCGGGCCTACGAGCAGTACTTC.